This TCR beta chain was sequenced for a study of T-cell reconstitution after alpha-beta-depleted transplantation in children. Unique molecular identifiers were built into the TCRbeta library. One entry per CDR3 protein results from TCRdb running MiXCR on the PCR reads. The table includes about 980,000 distinct CDR3 sequences, about 29% detected once. The CDR3 spans 15 residues. J was trimmed by 5 bases and V by 4 bases; bases with no gene match: 9. The clonotype was recovered from a boy under three years old who had a stem cell transplant for SCID, so the T cells may come from the graft donor. This chain connects TRBV12-3 or TRBV12-4 to TRBJ2-5; 8 bases map to TRBD1. The specimen was PBMCs, mostly from graft donor cells, collected 360 days after TCRalphabeta/CD19-depleted stem cell transplant. In DNA, the CDR3 is TGTGCCAGCAGTTCCCGGGACAGGTTGGGGGAGACCCAGTACTTC. Its protein product is CASSSRDRLGETQYF.